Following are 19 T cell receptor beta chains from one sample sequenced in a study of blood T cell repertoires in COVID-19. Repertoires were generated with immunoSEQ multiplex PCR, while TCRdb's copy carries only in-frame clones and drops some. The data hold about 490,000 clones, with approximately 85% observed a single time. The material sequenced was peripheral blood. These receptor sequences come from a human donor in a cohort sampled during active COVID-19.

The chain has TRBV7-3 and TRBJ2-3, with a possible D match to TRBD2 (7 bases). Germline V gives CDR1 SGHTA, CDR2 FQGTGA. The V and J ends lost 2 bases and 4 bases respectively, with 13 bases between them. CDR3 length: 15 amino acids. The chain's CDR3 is CASSLLREGADTQYF. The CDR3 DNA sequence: TGTGCCAGCAGCTTACTGAGGGAGGGGGCAGATACGCAGTATTTT.

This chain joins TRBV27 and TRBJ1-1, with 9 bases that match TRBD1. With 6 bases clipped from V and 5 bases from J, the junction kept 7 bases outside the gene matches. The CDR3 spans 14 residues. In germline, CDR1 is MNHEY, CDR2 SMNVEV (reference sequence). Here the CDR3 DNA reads TGTGCCAGCAGATGGGACAGGGCGAGGACTGAAGCTTTCTTT. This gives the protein CASRWDRARTEAFF.

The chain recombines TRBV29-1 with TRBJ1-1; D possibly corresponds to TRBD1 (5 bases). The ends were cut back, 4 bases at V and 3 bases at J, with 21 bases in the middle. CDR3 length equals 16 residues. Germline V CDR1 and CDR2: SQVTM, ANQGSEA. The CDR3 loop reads CSVAPSTDFWDTEAFF. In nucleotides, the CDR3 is TGCAGCGTTGCTCCATCGACAGATTTTTGGGACACTGAAGCTTTCTTT.

The CDR3: CASSLGTGKEKLFF. The CDR3 coding sequence is TGCGCCAGCAGCTTGGGAACAGGGAAGGAAAAACTGTTTTTT. This chain uses TRBV5-1 with TRBJ1-4, with TRBD1 as a possible D gene (6 bases). This CDR3 has 14 residues. Per germline, CDR1 SGHRS and CDR2 YFSETQ. Trimming stripped 0 bases from V and 8 bases from J, with 11 bases between.

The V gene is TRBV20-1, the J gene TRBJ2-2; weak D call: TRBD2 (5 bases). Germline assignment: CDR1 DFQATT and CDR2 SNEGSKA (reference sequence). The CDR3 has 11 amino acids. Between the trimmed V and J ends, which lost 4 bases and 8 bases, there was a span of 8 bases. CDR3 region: CSATRGGELFF. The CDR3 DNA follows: TGCAGTGCTACACGGGGAGGGGAGCTGTTTTTT.

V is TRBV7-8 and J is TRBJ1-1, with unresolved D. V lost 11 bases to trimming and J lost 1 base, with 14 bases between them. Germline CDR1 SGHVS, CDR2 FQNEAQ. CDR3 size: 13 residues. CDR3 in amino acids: CACLPFGNTEAFF. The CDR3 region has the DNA TGTGCCTGTCTTCCGTTCGGGAACACTGAAGCTTTCTTT.

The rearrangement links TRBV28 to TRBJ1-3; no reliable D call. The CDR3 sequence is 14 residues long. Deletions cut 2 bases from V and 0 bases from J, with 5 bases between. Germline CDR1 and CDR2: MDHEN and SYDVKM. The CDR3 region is CASSLQASGNTIYF. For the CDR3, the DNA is TGTGCCAGCAGTTTACAGGCCTCTGGAAACACCATATATTTT.

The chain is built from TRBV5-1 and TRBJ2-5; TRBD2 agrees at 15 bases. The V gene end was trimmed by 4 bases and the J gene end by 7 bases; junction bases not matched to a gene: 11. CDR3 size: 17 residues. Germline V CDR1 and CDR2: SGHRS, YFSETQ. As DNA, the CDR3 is TGCGCCAGCAGCCAAGCCGGGACTAGCGGGAGGTTGGGGACCCAGTACTTC. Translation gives CASSQAGTSGRLGTQYF. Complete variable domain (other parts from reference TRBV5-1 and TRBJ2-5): KAGVTQTPRYLIKTRGQQVTLSCSPISGHRSVSWYQQTPGQGLQFLFEYFSETQRNKGNFPGRFSGRQFSNSRSEMNVSTLELGDSALYLCASSQAGTSGRLGTQYFGPGTRLLVL.

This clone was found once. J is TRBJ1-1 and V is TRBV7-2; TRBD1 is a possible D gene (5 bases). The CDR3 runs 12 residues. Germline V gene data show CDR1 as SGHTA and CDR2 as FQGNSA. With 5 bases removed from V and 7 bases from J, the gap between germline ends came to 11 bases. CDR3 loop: CASSLDTLEAFF. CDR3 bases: TGTGCCAGCAGCCTGGACACCCTTGAAGCTTTCTTT.

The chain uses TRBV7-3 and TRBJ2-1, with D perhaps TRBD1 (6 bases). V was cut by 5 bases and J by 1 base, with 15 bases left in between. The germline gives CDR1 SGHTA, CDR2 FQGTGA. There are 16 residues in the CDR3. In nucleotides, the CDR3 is TGTGCCAGCAGCCTGAACCCGGACAGTTCCTACAATGAGCAGTTCTTC. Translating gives CASSLNPDSSYNEQFF.

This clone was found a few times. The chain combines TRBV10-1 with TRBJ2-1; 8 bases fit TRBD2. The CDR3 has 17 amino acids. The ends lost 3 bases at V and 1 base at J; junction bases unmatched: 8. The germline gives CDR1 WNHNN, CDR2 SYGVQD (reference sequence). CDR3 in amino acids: CASSDNAGTRSYNEQFF. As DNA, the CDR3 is TGCGCCAGCAGTGACAACGCCGGGACTAGGTCCTACAATGAGCAGTTCTTC.

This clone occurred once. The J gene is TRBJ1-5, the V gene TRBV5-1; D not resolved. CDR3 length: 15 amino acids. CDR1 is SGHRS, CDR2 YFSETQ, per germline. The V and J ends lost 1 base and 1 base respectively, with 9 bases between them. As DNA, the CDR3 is TGCGCCAGCAGCTTGTTTGCGGGAAGCAATCAGCCCCAGCATTTT. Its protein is CASSLFAGSNQPQHF.

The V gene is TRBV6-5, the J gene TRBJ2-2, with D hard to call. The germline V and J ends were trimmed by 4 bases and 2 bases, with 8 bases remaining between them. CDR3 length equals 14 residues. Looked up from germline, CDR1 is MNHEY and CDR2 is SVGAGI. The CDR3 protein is CASSLQLNTGELFF. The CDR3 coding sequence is TGTGCCAGCAGTTTACAGTTAAACACCGGGGAGCTGTTTTTT.

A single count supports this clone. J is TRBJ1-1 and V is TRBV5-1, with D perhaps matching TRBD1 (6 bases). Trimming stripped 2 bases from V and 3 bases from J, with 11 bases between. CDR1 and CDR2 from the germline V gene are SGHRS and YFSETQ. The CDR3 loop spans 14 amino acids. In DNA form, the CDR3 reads TGCGCCAGCAGCTTTACACAGGGCCACACTGAAGCTTTCTTT. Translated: CASSFTQGHTEAFF.

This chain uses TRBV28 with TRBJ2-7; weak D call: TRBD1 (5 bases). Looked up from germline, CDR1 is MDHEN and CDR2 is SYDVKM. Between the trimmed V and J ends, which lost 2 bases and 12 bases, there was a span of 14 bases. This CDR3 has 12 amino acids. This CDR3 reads CASSLPTDNLYF. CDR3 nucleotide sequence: TGTGCCAGCAGTTTACCTACGGACAATCTGTACTTC.

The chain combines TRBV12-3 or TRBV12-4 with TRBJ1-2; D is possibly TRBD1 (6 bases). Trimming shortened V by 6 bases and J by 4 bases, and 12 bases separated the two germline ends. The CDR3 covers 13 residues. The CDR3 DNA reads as TGTGCCAGCAGGAAACAGGGAAGCTATGGCTACACCTTC. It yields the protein CASRKQGSYGYTF.

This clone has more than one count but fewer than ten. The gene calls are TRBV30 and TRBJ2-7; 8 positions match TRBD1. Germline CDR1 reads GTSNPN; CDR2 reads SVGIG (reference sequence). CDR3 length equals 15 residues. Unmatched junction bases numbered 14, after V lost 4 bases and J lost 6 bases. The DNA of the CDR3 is TGTGCCTGGAAGAATCCCGGACAGGGTTGGGGCGAGCAGTACTTC. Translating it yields CAWKNPGQGWGEQYF.

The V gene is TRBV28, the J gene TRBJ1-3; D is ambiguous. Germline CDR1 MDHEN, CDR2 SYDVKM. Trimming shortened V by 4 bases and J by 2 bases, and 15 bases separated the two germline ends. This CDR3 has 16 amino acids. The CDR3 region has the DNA TGTGCCAGCAGTTCGACACAGAGGAGGGCTGGAAACACCATATATTTT. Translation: CASSSTQRRAGNTIYF.

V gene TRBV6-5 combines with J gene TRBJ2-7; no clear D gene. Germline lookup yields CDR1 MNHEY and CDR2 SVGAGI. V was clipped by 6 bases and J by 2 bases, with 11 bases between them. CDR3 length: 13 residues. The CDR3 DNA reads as TGTGCCAGCAGCCCAACACGTCCCTACGAGCAGTACTTC. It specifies CASSPTRPYEQYF.